These T cell receptor beta chains were read from a single sample in a study of shared clonotypes between healthy human individuals. Profiled with immunoSEQ multiplex PCR; TCRdb holds only in-frame clones, not every one. The data contain over 1.4 million clones, around 97% of them singletons. Sequenced sample: naive CD4+ T cells sorted from blood. These TCRs come from a man aged 25-45 years in good health. The CDR3 runs from the conserved cysteine through the conserved F or W. The order of the fields is clone size, J gene, V gene, D gene, CDR3 DNA, CDR3 protein. The D gene is left open where the match is weak. Only some rows state a clone size, as once, few, many or a class for expanded clones.

- | TRBJ1-4 | TRBV5-4 | - | TGTGCCAGCAGCCCCTCCGCTGGGGCTTTAGGTAATGAAAAACTGTTTTTT | CASSPSAGALGNEKLFF
- | TRBJ2-1 | TRBV6-1 | TRBD2 | TGTGCCAGCACTGCGGGAGGAACCTACAATGAGCAGTTCTTC | CASTAGGTYNEQFF
- | TRBJ1-5 | TRBV14 | - | TGTGCCAGCAGCCACCACGGACGGAATCAGCCCCAGCATTTT | CASSHHGRNQPQHF
- | TRBJ1-5 | TRBV10-1 | - | TGCGCCAGCAGTGAGATTTGGGCGGCCTATAGCAATCAGCCCCAGCATTTT | CASSEIWAAYSNQPQHF
- | TRBJ1-5 | TRBV28 | TRBD1 | TGTGCCAGCAGTTATTATCCTTGGACAGGGGGTTTTCAGCCCCAGCATTTT | CASSYYPWTGGFQPQHF
- | TRBJ2-7 | TRBV7-9 | TRBD1 | TGTGCCAGCAGCCATCTGGACAGGGGGCCCTACGAGCAGTACTTC | CASSHLDRGPYEQYF
few | TRBJ2-5 | TRBV5-1 | TRBD1 | TGCGCCAGCAGCAGGACAGGGGAAGAGACCCAGTACTTC | CASSRTGEETQYF
- | TRBJ1-5 | TRBV30 | - | TGTGCCTGGAGGCAACCCGGACGGCAGCCCCAGCATTTT | CAWRQPGRQPQHF
- | TRBJ2-1 | TRBV2 | - | TGTGCCAGCAGGGGGTCTGGCGATGAGCAGTTCTTC | CASRGSGDEQFF
- | TRBJ1-1 | TRBV5-1 | - | TGCGCCAGCAGCTCTAATACGTTAGGATTGAACACTGAAGCTTTCTTT | CASSSNTLGLNTEAFF
- | TRBJ2-1 | TRBV5-1 | TRBD2 | TGCGCCAGCAGCTACCGACTAGCGGGAATGGATGAGCAGTTCTTC | CASSYRLAGMDEQFF
- | TRBJ1-2 | TRBV30 | TRBD1 | TGTGCCTGGGGGGACAGAGCTATCCTCTATGGCTACACCTTC | CAWGDRAILYGYTF
- | TRBJ1-1 | TRBV18 | - | TGTGCCAGCTCACCCCGCGACAGGATCATGAACACTGAAGCTTTCTTT | CASSPRDRIMNTEAFF
- | TRBJ1-4 | TRBV6-5 | - | TGTGCCAGCAGTTGGGGACGGTCTGCTAATGAAAAACTGTTTTTT | CASSWGRSANEKLFF
- | TRBJ2-7 | TRBV5-3 | - | TGTGCCAGAAGCCGTCGGAAGAACTACGAGCAGTACTTC | CARSRRKNYEQYF
- | TRBJ2-6 | TRBV10-3 | - | TGTGCCATCCCCGGGAAGGCCCTTTCTGGGGCCAACGTCCTGACTTTC | CAIPGKALSGANVLTF
- | TRBJ2-1 | TRBV4-2 | - | TGTGCCAGCAGCCAGACAAGCGGGTCCTACAATGAGCAGTTCTTC | CASSQTSGSYNEQFF
- | TRBJ2-3 | TRBV4-3 | - | TGCGCCAGCAGCCAAGGGGGGGCGCGCACAGATACGCAGTATTTT | CASSQGGARTDTQYF
- | TRBJ1-1 | TRBV7-9 | - | TGTGCCAGCAGCTTAGCGATAACAGGGAACACTGAAGCTTTCTTT | CASSLAITGNTEAFF
- | TRBJ2-1 | TRBV11-2 | - | TGTGCCAGCAGTTTCAGGGGAAATGAGCAGTTCTTC | CASSFRGNEQFF
- | TRBJ2-5 | TRBV25-1 | TRBD2 | TGTGCCAGCACAAATAGCGGGCAAGAGACCCAGTACTTC | CASTNSGQETQYF
- | TRBJ1-2 | TRBV27 | TRBD1 | TGTGCCAGCAGCCGCGGGACAGGGGTCTATGGCTACACCTTC | CASSRGTGVYGYTF
- | TRBJ2-7 | TRBV6-6 | - | TGTGCCAGCAGTTCGGACGGGTACGAGCAGTACTTC | CASSSDGYEQYF
- | TRBJ2-1 | TRBV2 | - | TGTGCCAGCAGCCTAGACAATGAGCAGTTCTTC | CASSLDNEQFF
- | TRBJ2-7 | TRBV2 | TRBD2 | TGTGCCAGCAGCGGGACTAGCGGTAACTCCTACGAGCAGTACTTC | CASSGTSGNSYEQYF
- | TRBJ2-2 | TRBV13 | TRBD1 | TGTGCCAGCAGCCAGGGACAGTGGGACGGGGAGCTGTTTTTT | CASSQGQWDGELFF
- | TRBJ2-3 | TRBV27 | TRBD2 | TGTGCCAGCAGTGGCTCCGGGACTAGCGCTAGCACAGATACGCAGTATTTT | CASSGSGTSASTDTQYF
- | TRBJ2-1 | TRBV15 | - | TGTGCCACCAGCAGAGACACGAATGAGCAGTTCTTC | CATSRDTNEQFF
- | TRBJ2-5 | TRBV6-5 | - | TGTGCCAGCAGTTACTCTCATACCCGGGAGACCCAGTACTTC | CASSYSHTRETQYF
- | TRBJ2-7 | TRBV16 | - | TGTGCCAGCAGCGTCCTTAGCTCCTACGAGCAGTACTTC | CASSVLSSYEQYF
- | TRBJ2-7 | TRBV7-9 | - | TGTGCCAGCAGCTTACAGGGCAGGCCCTACGAGCAGTACTTC | CASSLQGRPYEQYF
- | TRBJ1-4 | TRBV7-9 | - | TGTGCCAGCAGCTTAGCTCTGGGTTCAACTAATGAAAAACTGTTTTTT | CASSLALGSTNEKLFF
once | TRBJ1-1 | TRBV5-1 | - | TGCGCCAGCAGCCACCCTGGAGTCACTGAAGCTTTCTTT | CASSHPGVTEAFF
- | TRBJ2-2 | TRBV6-5 | - | TGTGCCAGCAGTCGGCAGGGAACCGGGGAGCTGTTTTTT | CASSRQGTGELFF
- | TRBJ2-3 | TRBV7-2 | TRBD2 | TGTGCCAGCAGCTTAACGTTAGCGGGAGGCACAGATACGCAGTATTTT | CASSLTLAGGTDTQYF
- | TRBJ1-1 | TRBV4-1 | - | TGCGCCAGCAGCCAATCACGACTGACAGGAATGAACACTGAAGCTTTCTTT | CASSQSRLTGMNTEAFF
once | TRBJ1-2 | TRBV2 | - | TGTGCCAGCAGTGGTCAGAACTATGGCTACACCTTC | CASSGQNYGYTF
- | TRBJ2-7 | TRBV2 | TRBD1 | TGTGCCAGCAGTGAAAGGACAGGGGGAAACGAGCAGTACTTC | CASSERTGGNEQYF
- | TRBJ2-7 | TRBV9 | - | TGTGCCAGCAGCCCTCAAGGTTCGGCAGTGTCACCCTACGAGCAGTACTTC | CASSPQGSAVSPYEQYF
- | TRBJ2-5 | TRBV28 | TRBD1 | TGTGCCAGCACCCCCAGGACAGGGACCCAAGAGACCCAGTACTTC | CASTPRTGTQETQYF
- | TRBJ2-1 | TRBV5-1 | TRBD2 | TGCGCCAGCAGCTTGGCTAGCGGGGGTAACAATGAGCAGTTCTTC | CASSLASGGNNEQFF
- | TRBJ2-2 | TRBV2 | - | TGTGCCAGCAGTGAATACCAGGCCAACACCGGGGAGCTGTTTTTT | CASSEYQANTGELFF
- | TRBJ2-6 | TRBV5-1 | TRBD2 | TGCGCCAGCAGCCCAGAACTAGCGCTCGGGGCCAACGTCCTGACTTTC | CASSPELALGANVLTF
once | TRBJ2-7 | TRBV2 | TRBD1 | TGTGCCAGCAACAGGGGGAGGAACGAGCAGTACTTC | CASNRGRNEQYF
- | TRBJ2-7 | TRBV7-9 | TRBD1 | TGTGCCAGCAGCTCAGGGCCGGGACAGGTTAACTCCTACGAGCAGTACTTC | CASSSGPGQVNSYEQYF
- | TRBJ2-1 | TRBV7-2 | - | TGTGCCAGCAGCTCGACGCGCTACAATGAGCAGTTCTTC | CASSSTRYNEQFF
- | TRBJ2-7 | TRBV5-6 | TRBD2 | TGTGCCAGCAGCTTGACTAGCGTCTACGAGCAGTACTTC | CASSLTSVYEQYF
- | TRBJ2-1 | TRBV5-1 | TRBD2 | TGCGCCAGCAGCTTGCGCGGGAGCGATGAGCAGTTCTTC | CASSLRGSDEQFF
once | TRBJ1-5 | TRBV15 | TRBD1 | TGTGCCACCAGCAGAGGACAGGGCAGCGATTATAGCAATCAGCCCCAGCATTTT | CATSRGQGSDYSNQPQHF
- | TRBJ1-5 | TRBV28 | - | TGTGCCAGCAGCCCGGGGACCCTTTTGCAGCCCCAGCATTTT | CASSPGTLLQPQHF
- | TRBJ1-4 | TRBV11-2 | - | TGTGCCAGCACCTTGGCACAGGGTCATGAAAAACTGTTTTTT | CASTLAQGHEKLFF
- | TRBJ2-1 | TRBV27 | TRBD1 | TGTGCCAGATTGCCGACAGGGGGCGCCTACAATGAGCAGTTCTTC | CARLPTGGAYNEQFF
- | TRBJ2-3 | TRBV5-1 | TRBD1 | TGCGCCAGCAGCTGGACCGGGACAGGGCGCACAGATACGCAGTATTTT | CASSWTGTGRTDTQYF